Below, 18 T cell receptor beta chains from the same sample are listed, as sequenced in a study of blood T cell repertoires in COVID-19 (dated by TCRdb to between 2020 and 2021). The receptor library was made with the immunoSEQ multiplex PCR assay. Sourced from immuneACCESS, this table was stored by TCRdb with only in-frame sequences that have V and J called. A share of the clones is absent; for the studies checked, an unresolved V gene accounts for under half, and the remainder has no known explanation. The sample contains 200,000 to 250,000 clones, around 91% of them found a single time. About 4.8% of the sample goes to the ten largest clones. Sequencing used peripheral blood. The receptors shown here come from a woman aged 40 to 49 with acute or convalescent COVID-19.

The chain combines TRBV2 with TRBJ1-2; 7 bases agree with TRBD1. This CDR3 is built from 17 residues. The trim removed 4 bases at V and 0 bases at J, leaving 11 bases unmatched. The germline CDR1 and CDR2 sequences are SNHLY and FYNNEI. CDR3 in amino acids: CASSGAPRGAPNYGYTF. CDR3 nucleotides: TGTGCCAGCAGTGGAGCTCCCAGGGGGGCACCTAACTATGGCTACACCTTC.

The CDR3 loop reads CASSLSLRDRDRQAFF. For the CDR3, the DNA is TGTGCCAGCAGCTTATCACTAAGGGACAGGGATCGACAAGCTTTCTTT. The chain combines TRBV11-2 with TRBJ1-1; 9 bases agree with TRBD1. The length of the CDR3 is 16 residues. Germline V gene sequence: CDR1 SGHAT, CDR2 FQNNGV. The ends lost 2 bases at V and 9 bases at J; junction bases unmatched: 13. Full variable domain (remainder filled in from reference TRBV11-2 and TRBJ1-1): EAGVAQSPRYKIIEKRQSVAFWCNPISGHATLYWYQQILGQGPKLLIQFQNNGVVDDSQLPKDRFSAERLKGVDSTLKIQPAKLEDSAVYLCASSLSLRDRDRQAFFGQGTRLTVV.

The chain couples TRBV27 to TRBJ2-7, with 7 bases aligning to TRBD1. From germline, CDR1 is MNHEY and CDR2 SMNVEV (reference sequence). CDR3 length equals 17 residues. V lost 3 bases and J lost 3; bases outside the gene matches: 14. The CDR3 region is CASSFSSWGQRNYEQYV. In DNA, the CDR3 is TGTGCCAGCAGTTTTTCCTCCTGGGGACAGCGAAACTACGAGCAGTACGTC.

The chain has TRBV9 and TRBJ2-2; 11 bases are a match to TRBD1. Per the germline V gene, CDR1 is SGDLS and CDR2 is YYNGEE. J gave up 4 bases and V 3 bases, and 2 bases lay outside the gene matches. The CDR3 sequence is 15 residues long. The CDR3 spells CASSGTGGPTGELFF. The CDR3 bases are TGTGCCAGCAGCGGGACAGGGGGCCCCACCGGGGAGCTGTTTTTT.

V and J are TRBV5-1 and TRBJ2-5; 8 nucleotides agree with TRBD2. CDR3 length equals 17 residues. Germline V gives CDR1 SGHRS, CDR2 YFSETQ. The J segment lost 4 bases and the V segment lost 4 bases, leaving 15 bases of the junction unmatched. The CDR3 here is CASSPGLTSAGGETQYF. DNA for the CDR3: TGCGCCAGCAGCCCTGGCCTGACTAGTGCGGGGGGAGAGACCCAGTACTTC.

The chain has TRBV5-1 and TRBJ2-5; 9 nucleotides line up with TRBD2. The germline gives CDR1 SGHRS, CDR2 YFSETQ. The CDR3 is 16 residues long. Germline trimming cut 6 bases from V and 4 bases from J; bases unmatched to any gene: 13. This chain's CDR3 is CASTSPLAGAGETQYF. The CDR3 bases are TGCGCCAGCACCTCCCCCTTAGCGGGGGCGGGAGAGACCCAGTACTTC.

This chain uses TRBV30 with TRBJ1-6, with D possibly being TRBD1 (6 bases). The CDR3 loop spans 16 amino acids. Per the germline V gene, CDR1 is GTSNPN and CDR2 is SVGIG (reference sequence). The ends were cut back, 2 bases at V and 5 bases at J, with 16 bases in the middle. Here the CDR3 reads CAWSRAGALDNSPLHF. In DNA, the CDR3 is TGTGCCTGGAGTCGAGCAGGGGCCCTCGATAATTCACCCCTCCACTTT.

The V call is TRBV6-1, the J call TRBJ1-4; 8 bases match TRBD1. Per germline, CDR1 MNHNS and CDR2 SASEGT. Unmatched junction bases numbered 10, after V lost 3 bases and J lost 4 bases. The CDR3 loop spans 17 amino acids. CDR3 coding DNA: TGTGCCAGCAGTGACGGGAAATGGACAGGGTTTAATGAAAAACTGTTTTTT. This codes for CASSDGKWTGFNEKLFF.

The table lists this clone with a count of one. The V call is TRBV30, the J call TRBJ2-5; 12 nucleotides agree with TRBD1. The CDR3 sequence is 15 residues long. The trim removed 1 base at V and 2 bases at J, leaving 2 bases unmatched. Per the germline V gene, CDR1 is GTSNPN and CDR2 is SVGIG (reference sequence). Written as DNA, the CDR3 is TGTGCCTGGAGTGGGGACAGGGGGCCGCAAGAGACCCAGTACTTC. Its translation: CAWSGDRGPQETQYF. The full variable domain, with the rest looked up from reference TRBV30 and TRBJ2-5, is SQTIHQWPATLVQPVGSPLSLECTVEGTSNPNLYWYRQAAGRGLQLLFYSVGIGQISSEVPQNLSASRPQDRQFILSSKKLLLSDSGFYLCAWSGDRGPQETQYFGPGTRLLVL.

The V gene is TRBV9, the J gene TRBJ2-1, with D tentatively TRBD2 (6 bases). Trimming left V 3 bases short and J 6 bases short, with 10 bases between. The CDR3 is made up of 13 amino acids. The germline CDR1 and CDR2 sequences are SGDLS and YYNGEE. CDR3 coding DNA: TGTGCCAGCAGCGGGGACTTCCTCAATGAGCAGTTCTTC. Residues: CASSGDFLNEQFF.

The V call is TRBV5-1, the J call TRBJ1-1; 9 nucleotides agree with TRBD1. This CDR3 region has 14 residues. The germline CDR1 and CDR2 sequences are SGHRS and YFSETQ. With 4 bases clipped from V and 6 bases from J, the junction kept 7 bases outside the gene matches. Here the CDR3 reads CASSTGQGRPEAFF. In DNA, the CDR3 is TGCGCCAGCAGCACCGGACAGGGGAGACCTGAAGCTTTCTTT. Complete variable domain (other parts from reference TRBV5-1 and TRBJ1-1): KAGVTQTPRYLIKTRGQQVTLSCSPISGHRSVSWYQQTPGQGLQFLFEYFSETQRNKGNFPGRFSGRQFSNSRSEMNVSTLELGDSALYLCASSTGQGRPEAFFGQGTRLTVV.

The CDR3 is CASSINLEASEAFF. The CDR3 coding sequence is TGTGCCAGTAGTATCAATCTGGAGGCCTCTGAAGCTTTCTTT. The chain uses TRBV19 and TRBJ1-1, with D unresolved. This CDR3 is 14 amino acids long. Germline V gene data show CDR1 as LNHDA and CDR2 as SQIVND (reference sequence). The germline V and J ends were trimmed by 3 bases and 6 bases, with 14 bases remaining between them.

This chain connects TRBV19 to TRBJ2-1, with D perhaps matching TRBD2 (5 bases). The germline CDR1 and CDR2 sequences are LNHDA and SQIVND (reference sequence). The CDR3 is made up of 14 amino acids. The V and J ends lost 6 bases and 0 bases respectively, with 9 bases between them. The CDR3, as DNA: TGTGCCAGTAGAACTGAGGGCTCCTACAATGAGCAGTTCTTC. This sequence encodes CASRTEGSYNEQFF.

This chain uses TRBV5-1 with TRBJ1-2, with a possible D match to TRBD1 (6 bases). This CDR3 region has 14 residues. CDR1 is SGHRS and CDR2 is YFSETQ in the germline V gene. V shed 0 bases and J shed 8 bases, with 14 bases lying between them. The CDR3 DNA reads as TGCGCCAGCAGCTTGGAGGGGGACCGAGGGGGCTACACCTTC. It is translated as CASSLEGDRGGYTF.

The chain is built from TRBV7-2 and TRBJ2-2, with D unclear. The CDR3 spans 14 residues. CDR1 is SGHTA and CDR2 is FQGNSA in the germline V gene. Deletions cut 3 bases from V and 1 base from J, with 6 bases between. The CDR3 protein is CASSFSQNTGELFF. In DNA, the CDR3 is TGTGCCAGCAGCTTTTCACAGAACACCGGGGAGCTGTTTTTT.

The rearrangement joins TRBV24-1 to TRBJ2-5; 7 bases match TRBD1. Trimming at V came to 6 bases and at J to 9 bases, leaving 12 bases not matched to a gene. The germline gives CDR1 KGHDR, CDR2 SFDVKD. The CDR3 contains 14 residues. The CDR3 DNA reads TGTGCCACCAGTTCCAACCCACAGGGGTCCGCCCAGTACTTC. Its translation: CATSSNPQGSAQYF.

The CDR3 reads CASSRGGGTEEAFF. The DNA for the CDR3 is TGCGCCAGCAGCCGAGGCGGGGGGACCGAGGAAGCTTTCTTT. V is TRBV4-1 and J is TRBJ1-1, with a weak D call TRBD1 (5 bases). The CDR3 length is 14 residues. Germline values: CDR1 MGHRA, CDR2 YSYEKL. V was shortened by 4 bases and J by 8 bases, with 17 bases between the two germline ends.

V gene TRBV23-1 combines with J gene TRBJ2-7; 7 bases align to TRBD1. TRBV23-1 is sorted into the ORF group, with uncertain function. CDR3 length: 16 residues. V lost 7 bases to trimming and J lost 9 bases; unmatched junction nucleotides: 21. CDR3 loop: CASTPSRTGPYDGQYV. CDR3 coding DNA: TGCGCCAGCACCCCCTCTCGGACAGGACCCTACGATGGGCAGTACGTC.